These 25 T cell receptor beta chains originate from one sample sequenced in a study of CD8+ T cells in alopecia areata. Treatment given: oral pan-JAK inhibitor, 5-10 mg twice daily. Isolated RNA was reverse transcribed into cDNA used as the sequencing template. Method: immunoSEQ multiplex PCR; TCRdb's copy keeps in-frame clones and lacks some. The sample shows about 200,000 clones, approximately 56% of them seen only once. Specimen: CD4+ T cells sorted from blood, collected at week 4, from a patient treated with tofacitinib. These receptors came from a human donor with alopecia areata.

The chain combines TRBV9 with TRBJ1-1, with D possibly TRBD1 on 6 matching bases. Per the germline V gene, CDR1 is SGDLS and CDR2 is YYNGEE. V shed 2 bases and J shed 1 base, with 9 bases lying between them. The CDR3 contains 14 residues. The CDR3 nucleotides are TGTGCCAGCAGCGTCTTACAGGGGAACACTGAAGCTTTCTTT. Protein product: CASSVLQGNTEAFF.

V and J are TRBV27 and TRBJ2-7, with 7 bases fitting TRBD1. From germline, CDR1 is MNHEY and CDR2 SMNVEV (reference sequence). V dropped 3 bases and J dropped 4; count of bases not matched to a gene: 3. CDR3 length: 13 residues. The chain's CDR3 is CASSFRQGYEQYF. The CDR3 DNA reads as TGTGCCAGCAGTTTTCGACAGGGTTACGAGCAGTACTTC.

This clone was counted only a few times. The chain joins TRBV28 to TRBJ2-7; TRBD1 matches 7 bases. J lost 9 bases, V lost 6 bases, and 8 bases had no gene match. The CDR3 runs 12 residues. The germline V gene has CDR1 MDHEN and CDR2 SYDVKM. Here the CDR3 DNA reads TGTGCCAGCAGGTCGACAGGGTATGGGCAGTACTTC. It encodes CASRSTGYGQYF. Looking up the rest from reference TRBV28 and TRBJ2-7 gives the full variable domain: DVKVTQSSRYLVKRTGEKVFLECVQDMDHENMFWYRQDPGLGLRLIYFSYDVKMKEKGDIPEGYSVSREKKERFSLILESASTNQTSMYLCASRSTGYGQYFGPGTRLTVT.

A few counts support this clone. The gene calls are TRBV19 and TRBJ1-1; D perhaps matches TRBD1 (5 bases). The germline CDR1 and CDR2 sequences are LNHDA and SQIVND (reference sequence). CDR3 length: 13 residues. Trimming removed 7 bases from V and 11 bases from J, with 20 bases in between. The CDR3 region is CASKPDGAGEAFF. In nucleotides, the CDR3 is TGTGCCAGTAAGCCCGACGGGGCTGGGGAGGCTTTCTTT.

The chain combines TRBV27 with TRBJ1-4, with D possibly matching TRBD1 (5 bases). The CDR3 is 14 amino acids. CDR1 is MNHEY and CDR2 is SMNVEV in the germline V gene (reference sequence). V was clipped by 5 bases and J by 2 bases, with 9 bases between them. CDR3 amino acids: CASSARGTNEKLFF. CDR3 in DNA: TGTGCCAGCAGTGCCCGGGGGACTAATGAAAAACTGTTTTTT.

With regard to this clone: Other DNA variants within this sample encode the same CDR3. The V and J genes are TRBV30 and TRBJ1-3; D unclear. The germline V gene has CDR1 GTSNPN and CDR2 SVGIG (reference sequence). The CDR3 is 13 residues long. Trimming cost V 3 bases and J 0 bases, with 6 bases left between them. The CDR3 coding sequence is TGTGCCTGGAGCGGAGGCTCTGGAAACACCATATATTTT. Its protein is CAWSGGSGNTIYF.

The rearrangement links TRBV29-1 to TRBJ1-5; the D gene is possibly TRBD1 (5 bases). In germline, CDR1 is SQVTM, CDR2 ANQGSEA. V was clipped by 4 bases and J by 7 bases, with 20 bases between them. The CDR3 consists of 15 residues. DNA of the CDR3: TGCAGCGTTGCCCAGGCGGCAGATTGGGGGCAGCCCCAGCATTTT. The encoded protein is CSVAQAADWGQPQHF.

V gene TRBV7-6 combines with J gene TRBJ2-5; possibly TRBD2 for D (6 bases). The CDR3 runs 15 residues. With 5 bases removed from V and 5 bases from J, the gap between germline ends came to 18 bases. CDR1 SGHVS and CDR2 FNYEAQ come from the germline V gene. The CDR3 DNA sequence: TGTGCCAGCAGCCGTGGAGGCGGGGTCGGGGAGACCCAGTACTTC. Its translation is CASSRGGGVGETQYF.

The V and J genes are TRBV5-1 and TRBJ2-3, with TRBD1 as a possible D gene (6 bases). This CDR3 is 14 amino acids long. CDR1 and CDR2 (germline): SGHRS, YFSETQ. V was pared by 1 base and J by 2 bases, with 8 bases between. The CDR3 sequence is CASSLQGNTDTQYF. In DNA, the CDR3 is TGCGCCAGCAGCTTGCAGGGGAACACAGATACGCAGTATTTT. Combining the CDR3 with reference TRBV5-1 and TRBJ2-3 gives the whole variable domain KAGVTQTPRYLIKTRGQQVTLSCSPISGHRSVSWYQQTPGQGLQFLFEYFSETQRNKGNFPGRFSGRQFSNSRSEMNVSTLELGDSALYLCASSLQGNTDTQYFGPGTRLTVL.

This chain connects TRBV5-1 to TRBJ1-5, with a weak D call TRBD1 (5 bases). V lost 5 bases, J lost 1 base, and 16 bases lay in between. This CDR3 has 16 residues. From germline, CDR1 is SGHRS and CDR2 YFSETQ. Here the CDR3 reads CASSRDPGRSNQPQHF. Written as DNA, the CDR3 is TGCGCCAGCAGTCGGGACCCTGGGCGGAGCAATCAGCCCCAGCATTTT.

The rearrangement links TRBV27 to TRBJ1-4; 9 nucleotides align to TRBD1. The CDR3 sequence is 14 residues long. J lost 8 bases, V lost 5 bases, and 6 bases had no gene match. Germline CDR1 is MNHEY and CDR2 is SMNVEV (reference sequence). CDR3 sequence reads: CASSKTGGGEKLFF. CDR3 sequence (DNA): TGTGCCAGCAGTAAAACAGGGGGCGGGGAAAAACTGTTTTTT.

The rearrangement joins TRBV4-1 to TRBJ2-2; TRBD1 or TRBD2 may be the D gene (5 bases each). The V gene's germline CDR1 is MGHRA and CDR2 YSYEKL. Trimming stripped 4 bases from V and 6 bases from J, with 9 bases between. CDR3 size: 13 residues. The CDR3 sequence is CASSRGTAGELFF. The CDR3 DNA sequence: TGCGCCAGCAGCCGAGGGACCGCCGGGGAGCTGTTTTTT.

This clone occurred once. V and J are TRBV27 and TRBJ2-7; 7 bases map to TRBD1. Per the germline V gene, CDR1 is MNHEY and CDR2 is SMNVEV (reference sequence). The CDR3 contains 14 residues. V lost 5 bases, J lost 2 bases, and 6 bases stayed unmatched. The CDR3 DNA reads TGTGCCAGCAGTGAGGCAAGGGGGCCCTACGAGCAGTACTTC. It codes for CASSEARGPYEQYF.

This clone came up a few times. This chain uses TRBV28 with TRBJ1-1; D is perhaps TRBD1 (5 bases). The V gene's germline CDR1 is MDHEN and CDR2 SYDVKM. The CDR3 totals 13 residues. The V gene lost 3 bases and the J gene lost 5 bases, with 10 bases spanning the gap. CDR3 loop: CASSFPGTTEAFF. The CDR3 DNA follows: TGTGCCAGCAGTTTTCCCGGGACTACTGAAGCTTTCTTT.

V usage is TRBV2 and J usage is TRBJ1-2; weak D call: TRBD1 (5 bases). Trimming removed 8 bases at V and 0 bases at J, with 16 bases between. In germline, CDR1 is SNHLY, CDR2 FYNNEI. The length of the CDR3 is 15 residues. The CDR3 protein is CASSGGGESNYGYTF. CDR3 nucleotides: TGTGCCAGCTCCGGAGGAGGGGAGTCTAACTATGGCTACACCTTC.

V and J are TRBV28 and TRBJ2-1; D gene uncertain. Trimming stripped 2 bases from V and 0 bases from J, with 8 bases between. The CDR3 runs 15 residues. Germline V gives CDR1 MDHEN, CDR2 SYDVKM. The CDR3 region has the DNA TGTGCCAGCAGTTTAAGTCATAGCTCCTACAATGAGCAGTTCTTC. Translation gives CASSLSHSSYNEQFF.

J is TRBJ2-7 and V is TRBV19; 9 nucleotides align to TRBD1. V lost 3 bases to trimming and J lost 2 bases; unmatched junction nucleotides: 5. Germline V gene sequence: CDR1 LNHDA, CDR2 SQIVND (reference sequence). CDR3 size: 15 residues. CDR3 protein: CASSIRRQGAYEQYF. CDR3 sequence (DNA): TGTGCCAGTAGTATCAGAAGACAGGGGGCCTACGAGCAGTACTTC.

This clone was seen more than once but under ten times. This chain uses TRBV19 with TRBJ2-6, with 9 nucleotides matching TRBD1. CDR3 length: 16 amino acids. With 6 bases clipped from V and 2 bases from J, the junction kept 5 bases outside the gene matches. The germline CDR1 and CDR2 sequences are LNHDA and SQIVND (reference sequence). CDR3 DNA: TGTGCCAGTAGGGACAGGGGAGGAACTGGGGCCAACGTCCTGACTTTC. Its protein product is CASRDRGGTGANVLTF.

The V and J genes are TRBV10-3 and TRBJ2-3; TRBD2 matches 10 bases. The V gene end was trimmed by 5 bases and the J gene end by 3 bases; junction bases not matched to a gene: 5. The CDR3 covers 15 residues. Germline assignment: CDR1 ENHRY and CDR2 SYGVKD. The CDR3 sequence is CAISQAGGQTDTQYF. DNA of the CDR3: TGTGCCATCAGTCAAGCGGGGGGGCAAACAGATACGCAGTATTTT.

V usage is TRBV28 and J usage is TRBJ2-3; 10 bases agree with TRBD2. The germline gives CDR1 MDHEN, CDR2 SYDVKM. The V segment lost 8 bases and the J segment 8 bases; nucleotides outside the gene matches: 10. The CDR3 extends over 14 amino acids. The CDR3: CASAGRLAGATQYF. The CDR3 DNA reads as TGTGCCAGCGCCGGCCGGCTAGCGGGGGCTACGCAGTATTTT.

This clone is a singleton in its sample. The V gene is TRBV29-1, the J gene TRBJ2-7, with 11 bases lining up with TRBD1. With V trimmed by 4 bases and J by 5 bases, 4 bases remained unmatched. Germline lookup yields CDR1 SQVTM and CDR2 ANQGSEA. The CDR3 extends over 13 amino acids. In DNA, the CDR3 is TGCAGCGTTGGCGGGACAGGGGGGCACGAGCAGTACTTC. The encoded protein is CSVGGTGGHEQYF.

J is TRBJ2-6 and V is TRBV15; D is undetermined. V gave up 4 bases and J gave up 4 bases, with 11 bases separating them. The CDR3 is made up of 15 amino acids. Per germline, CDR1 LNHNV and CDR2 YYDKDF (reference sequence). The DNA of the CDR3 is TGTGCCACCAGCACCCTCGGGTCCGGGGCCAACGTCCTGACTTTC. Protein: CATSTLGSGANVLTF.

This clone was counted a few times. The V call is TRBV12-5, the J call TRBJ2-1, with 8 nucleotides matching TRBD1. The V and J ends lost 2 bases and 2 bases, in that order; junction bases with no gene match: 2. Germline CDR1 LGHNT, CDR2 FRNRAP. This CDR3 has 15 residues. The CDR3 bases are TGTGCTAGTGGTTTGACAGGGGGTACCTACAATGAGCAGTTCTTC. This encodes CASGLTGGTYNEQFF.

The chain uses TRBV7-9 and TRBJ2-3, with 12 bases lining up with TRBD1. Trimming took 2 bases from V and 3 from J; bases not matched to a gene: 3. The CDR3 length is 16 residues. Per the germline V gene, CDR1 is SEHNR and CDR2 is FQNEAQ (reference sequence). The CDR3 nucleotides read TGTGCCAGCAGCTTAAAGGGACAGGGGGCAACAGATACGCAGTATTTT. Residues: CASSLKGQGATDTQYF.

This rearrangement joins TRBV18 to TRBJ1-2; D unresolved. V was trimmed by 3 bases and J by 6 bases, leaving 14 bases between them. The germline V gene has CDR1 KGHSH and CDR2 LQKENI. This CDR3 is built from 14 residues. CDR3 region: CASSPSTSANGYTF. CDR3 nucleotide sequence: TGTGCCAGCTCACCGAGCACATCCGCGAATGGCTACACCTTC. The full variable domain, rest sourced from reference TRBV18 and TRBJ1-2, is NAGVMQNPRHLVRRRGQEARLRCSPMKGHSHVYWYRQLPEEGLKFMVYLQKENIIDESGMPKERFSAEFPKEGPSILRIQQVVRGDSAAYFCASSPSTSANGYTFGSGTRLTVV.